Given below is one TCR beta chain in context. Participant ages covered roughly 18 to 89 years across around 22 US areas. A COVID-19 case had been met by exposed participants during the 2 weeks before study entry. The table came from immunoSEQ multiplex PCR; TCRdb's copy has only in-frame clones and leaves some out. The table records more than 150,000 clones, 80% of them present only once. This entry is derived from a study of blood T cell repertoires in COVID-19. This receptor was obtained from a man aged 55-75 years who had been exposed to COVID-19. The sample comprised PBMCs or T cells enriched from blood (not recorded which).

CDR3 sequence: CASSPPENLANYGYTF. For the CDR3, the DNA is TGTGCCAGCTCACCACCCGAAAACCTAGCTAACTATGGCTACACCTTC. This chain links TRBV18 with TRBJ1-2; the D is unclear. V was pared by 0 bases and J by 0 bases, with 11 bases between. This CDR3 is 16 amino acids long. Germline V gene lookup returns CDR1 KGHSH and CDR2 LQKENI.